These 4 T cell receptor beta chains were sequenced from one sample in a study of blood T cell repertoires in COVID-19. Some clones are missing from TCRdb's copy, which holds only in-frame ones; the method was immunoSEQ multiplex PCR. The sample lists over 250,000 clones, 75% to 90% occurring once. Specimen: peripheral blood. Receptors originate from a woman aged 65 to 85 with COVID-19, enrolled during active disease.

The chain links TRBV27 to TRBJ2-3; possibly TRBD2 for D (6 bases). With 7 bases removed from V and 1 base from J, the gap between germline ends came to 15 bases. This CDR3 region has 15 residues. Germline loops: CDR1 MNHEY, CDR2 SMNVEV (reference sequence). This CDR3 reads CASTSLWRGTDTQYF. The CDR3 region has the DNA TGTGCCAGCACTTCTCTCTGGAGGGGCACAGATACGCAGTATTTT.

The J gene is TRBJ2-2, the V gene TRBV13, with a tentative D call TRBD2 (7 bases). Germline lookup yields CDR1 PRHDT and CDR2 FYEKMQ (reference sequence). Trimming removed 2 bases from V and 0 bases from J, with 16 bases in between. The CDR3 covers 18 residues. The CDR3 sequence is CASSLTRKGGANTGELFF. The DNA for the CDR3 is TGTGCCAGCAGCTTAACCCGCAAAGGGGGGGCGAACACCGGGGAGCTGTTTTTT.

The rearrangement joins TRBV19 to TRBJ2-3; 8 bases are a match to TRBD2. In germline, CDR1 is LNHDA, CDR2 SQIVND (reference sequence). The V gene end was trimmed by 5 bases and the J gene end by 6 bases; junction bases not matched to a gene: 10. This CDR3 region has 15 residues. The CDR3 sequence: CASSSSRGAGDTQYF. The CDR3 DNA reads TGTGCCAGTAGTTCCTCGCGGGGGGCCGGTGATACGCAGTATTTT.

The rearrangement joins TRBV28 to TRBJ1-2; 8 bases are a match to TRBD1. The CDR3 loop spans 13 amino acids. Germline CDR1 MDHEN, CDR2 SYDVKM. Trimming took 10 bases from V and 1 from J; bases not matched to a gene: 5. CDR3: CATTGQDNYGYTF. CDR3 nucleotide sequence: TGTGCCACAACGGGACAGGATAACTATGGCTACACCTTC.